This TCR beta chain came from a study of OX40 agonist ivuxolimab in advanced cancers. This clone has just one count. Only in-frame clones appear in the TCRdb table, and some are missing; sequencing was by immunoSEQ multiplex PCR. This sample yields about 81,000 clones, of which more than 85% are seen a single time; roughly 13% belongs to the top ten. V lost 5 bases and J lost 5, with 12 bases in between. Germline CDR1 and CDR2: SQVTM and ANQGSEA. The CDR3 length is 12 residues. The sample was CD4+ or CD8+ T cells sorted from blood, taken in a trial of the OX40 agonist ivuxolimab. This sequence originates from an adult with an advanced solid tumor such as melanoma, head and neck, liver or kidney cancer. The genes are TRBV29-1 and TRBJ2-5, with a tentative D call TRBD2 (6 bases). CDR3 coding DNA: TGCAGCGTTTCTGGGGGGACCGAGACCCAGTACTTC. The encoded protein is CSVSGGTETQYF. The full variable domain, in which reference TRBV29-1 and TRBJ2-5 provide the parts outside the CDR3, is SAVISQKPSRDICQRGTSLTIQCQVDSQVTMMFWYRQQPGQSLTLIATANQGSEATYESGFVIDKFPISRPNLTFSTLTVSNMSPEDSSIYLCSVSGGTETQYFGPGTRLLVL.